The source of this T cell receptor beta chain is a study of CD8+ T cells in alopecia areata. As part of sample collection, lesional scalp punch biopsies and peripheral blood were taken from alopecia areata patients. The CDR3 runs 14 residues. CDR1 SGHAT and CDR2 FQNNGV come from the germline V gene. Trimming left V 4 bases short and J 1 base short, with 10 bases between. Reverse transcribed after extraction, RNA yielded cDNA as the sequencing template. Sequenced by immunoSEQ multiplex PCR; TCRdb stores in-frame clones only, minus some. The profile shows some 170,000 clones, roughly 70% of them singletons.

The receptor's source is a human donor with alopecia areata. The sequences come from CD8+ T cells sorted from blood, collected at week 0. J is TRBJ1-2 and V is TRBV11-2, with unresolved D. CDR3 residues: CASSSRKLNYGYTF. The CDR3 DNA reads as TGTGCCAGCAGCTCACGCAAGCTTAACTATGGCTACACCTTC.